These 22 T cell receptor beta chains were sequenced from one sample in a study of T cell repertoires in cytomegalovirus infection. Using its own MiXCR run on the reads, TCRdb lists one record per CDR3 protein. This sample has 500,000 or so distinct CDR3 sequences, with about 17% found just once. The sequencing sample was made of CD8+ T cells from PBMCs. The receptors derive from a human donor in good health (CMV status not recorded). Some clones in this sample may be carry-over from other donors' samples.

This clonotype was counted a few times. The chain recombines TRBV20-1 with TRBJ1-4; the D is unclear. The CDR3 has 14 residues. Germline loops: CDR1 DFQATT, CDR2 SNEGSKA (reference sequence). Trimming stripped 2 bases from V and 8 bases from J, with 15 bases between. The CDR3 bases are TGCAGTGCTAGACCAACAGTAGAATGGGAAAAACTGTTTTTT. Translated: CSARPTVEWEKLFF.

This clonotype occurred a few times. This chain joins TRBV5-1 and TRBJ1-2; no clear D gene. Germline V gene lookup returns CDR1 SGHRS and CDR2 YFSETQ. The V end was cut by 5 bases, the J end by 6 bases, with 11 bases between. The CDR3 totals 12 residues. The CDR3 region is CASREGKDGYTF. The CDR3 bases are TGCGCCAGCAGGGAGGGAAAGGATGGCTACACCTTC.

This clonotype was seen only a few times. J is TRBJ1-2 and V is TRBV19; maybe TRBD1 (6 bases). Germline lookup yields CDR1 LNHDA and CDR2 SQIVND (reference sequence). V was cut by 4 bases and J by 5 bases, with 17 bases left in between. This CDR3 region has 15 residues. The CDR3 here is CASSTGAGQRYGYTF. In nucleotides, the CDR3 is TGTGCCAGTAGTACCGGGGCGGGACAAAGGTATGGCTACACCTTC.

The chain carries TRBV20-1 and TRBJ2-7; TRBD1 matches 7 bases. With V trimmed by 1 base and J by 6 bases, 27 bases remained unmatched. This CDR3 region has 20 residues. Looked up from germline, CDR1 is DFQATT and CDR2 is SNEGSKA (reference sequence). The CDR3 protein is CSARAQTGDDVSDLKGEQYF. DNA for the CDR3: TGCAGTGCTAGAGCTCAAACAGGGGACGACGTTTCCGACCTGAAGGGCGAGCAGTACTTC.

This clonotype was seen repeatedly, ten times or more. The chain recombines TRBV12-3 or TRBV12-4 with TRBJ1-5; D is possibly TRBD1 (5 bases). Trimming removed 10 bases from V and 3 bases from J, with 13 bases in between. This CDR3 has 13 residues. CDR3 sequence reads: CATSPGFNQPQHF. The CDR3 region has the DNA TGTGCCACCAGCCCAGGGTTCAATCAGCCCCAGCATTTT.

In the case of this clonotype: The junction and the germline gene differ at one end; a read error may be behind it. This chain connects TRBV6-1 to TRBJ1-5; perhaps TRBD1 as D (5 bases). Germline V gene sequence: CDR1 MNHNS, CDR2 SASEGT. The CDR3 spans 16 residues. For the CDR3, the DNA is TGTGCAAGCAGTGAACTTGGAGGGGCGCCCTATCAGTCCCAGCATTTT. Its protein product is CASSELGGAPYQSQHF.

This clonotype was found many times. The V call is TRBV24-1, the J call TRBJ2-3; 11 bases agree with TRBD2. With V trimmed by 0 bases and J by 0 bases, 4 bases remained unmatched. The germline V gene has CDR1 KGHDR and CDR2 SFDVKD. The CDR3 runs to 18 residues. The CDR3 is CATSDLRLAGLSTDTQYF. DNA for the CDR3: TGTGCCACCAGTGATTTGCGACTAGCGGGATTAAGCACAGATACGCAGTATTTT.

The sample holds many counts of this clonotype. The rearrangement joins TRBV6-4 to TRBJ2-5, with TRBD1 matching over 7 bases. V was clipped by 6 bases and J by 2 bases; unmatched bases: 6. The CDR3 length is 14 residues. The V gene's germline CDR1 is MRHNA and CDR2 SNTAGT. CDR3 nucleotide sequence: TGTGCCAGCAGCGTCGGGACAGCACAAGAGACCCAGTACTTC. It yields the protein CASSVGTAQETQYF.

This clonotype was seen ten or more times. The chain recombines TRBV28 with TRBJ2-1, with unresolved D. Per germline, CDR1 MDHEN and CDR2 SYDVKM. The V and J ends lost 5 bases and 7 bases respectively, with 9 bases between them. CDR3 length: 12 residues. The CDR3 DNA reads TGTGCCAGCAGTCCGCCGTCAAATGAGCAGTTCTTC. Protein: CASSPPSNEQFF.

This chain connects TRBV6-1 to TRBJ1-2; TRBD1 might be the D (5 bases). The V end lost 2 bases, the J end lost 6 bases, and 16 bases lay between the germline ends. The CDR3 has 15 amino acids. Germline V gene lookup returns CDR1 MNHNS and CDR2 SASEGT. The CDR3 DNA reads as TGTGCCAGCAGTGAACATAGGGCAGGGAAACATGGCTACACCTTC. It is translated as CASSEHRAGKHGYTF.

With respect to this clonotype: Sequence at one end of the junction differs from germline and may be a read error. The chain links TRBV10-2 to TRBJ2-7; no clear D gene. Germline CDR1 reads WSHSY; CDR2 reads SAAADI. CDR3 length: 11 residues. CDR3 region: CANSASYEQYF. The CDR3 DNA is TGCGCCAACAGTGCTTCCTACGAGCAGTACTTC.

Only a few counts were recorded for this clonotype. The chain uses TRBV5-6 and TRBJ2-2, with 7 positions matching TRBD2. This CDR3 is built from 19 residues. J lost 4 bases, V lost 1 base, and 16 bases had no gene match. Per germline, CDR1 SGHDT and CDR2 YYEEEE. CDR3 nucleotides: TGTGCCAGCAGCTTGAGACGAGTTATTACTAGCGTGGGCACCGGGGAGCTGTTTTTT. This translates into CASSLRRVITSVGTGELFF.

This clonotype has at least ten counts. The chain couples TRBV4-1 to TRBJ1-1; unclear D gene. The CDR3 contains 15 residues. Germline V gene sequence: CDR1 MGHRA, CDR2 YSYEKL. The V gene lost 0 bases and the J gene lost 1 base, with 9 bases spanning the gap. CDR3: CASSQDGGGNTEAFF. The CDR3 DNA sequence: TGCGCCAGCAGCCAAGATGGAGGAGGGAACACTGAAGCTTTCTTT.

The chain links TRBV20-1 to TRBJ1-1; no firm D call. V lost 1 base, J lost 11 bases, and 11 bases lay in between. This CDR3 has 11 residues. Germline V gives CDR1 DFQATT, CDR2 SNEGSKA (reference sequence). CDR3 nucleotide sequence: TGCAGTGCTAGAGGGCCGCCTGGGGCTTTCTTT. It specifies CSARGPPGAFF.

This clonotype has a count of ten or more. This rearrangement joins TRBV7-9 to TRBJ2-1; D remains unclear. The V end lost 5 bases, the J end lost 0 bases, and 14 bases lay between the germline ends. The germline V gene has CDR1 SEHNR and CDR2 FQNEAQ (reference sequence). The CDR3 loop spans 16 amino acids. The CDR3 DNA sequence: TGTGCCAGCAGCATAAGGACGGTTAGCTCCTACAATGAGCAGTTCTTC. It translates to CASSIRTVSSYNEQFF.

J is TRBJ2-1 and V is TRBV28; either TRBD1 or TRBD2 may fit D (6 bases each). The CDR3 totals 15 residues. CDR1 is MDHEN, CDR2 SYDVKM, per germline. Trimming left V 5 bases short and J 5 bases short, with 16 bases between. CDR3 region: CASSGRGTLDNEQFF. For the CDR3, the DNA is TGTGCCAGCAGTGGAAGGGGGACTCTGGACAATGAGCAGTTCTTC.

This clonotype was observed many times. CDR3: CASSDVISGKGTDTQYF. The CDR3 DNA sequence: TGCGCCAGCAGTGACGTTATTAGCGGGAAGGGTACAGATACGCAGTATTTT. V and J are TRBV10-2 and TRBJ2-3; TRBD2 agrees at 8 bases. This CDR3 contains 17 residues. Per the germline V gene, CDR1 is WSHSY and CDR2 is SAAADI. The trim removed 3 bases at V and 3 bases at J, leaving 11 bases unmatched.

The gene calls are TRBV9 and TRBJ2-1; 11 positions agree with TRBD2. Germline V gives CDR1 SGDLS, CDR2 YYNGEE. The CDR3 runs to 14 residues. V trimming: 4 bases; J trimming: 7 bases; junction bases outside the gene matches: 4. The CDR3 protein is CASSTSGGGNEQFF. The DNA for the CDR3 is TGTGCCAGCAGCACTAGCGGGGGCGGGAATGAGCAGTTCTTC.

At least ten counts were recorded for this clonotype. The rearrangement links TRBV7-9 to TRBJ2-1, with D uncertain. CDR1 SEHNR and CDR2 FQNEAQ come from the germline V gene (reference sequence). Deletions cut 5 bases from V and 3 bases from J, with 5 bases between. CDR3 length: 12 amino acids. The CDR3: CASSRVYNEQFF. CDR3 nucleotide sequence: TGTGCCAGCAGCCGGGTCTACAATGAGCAGTTCTTC.

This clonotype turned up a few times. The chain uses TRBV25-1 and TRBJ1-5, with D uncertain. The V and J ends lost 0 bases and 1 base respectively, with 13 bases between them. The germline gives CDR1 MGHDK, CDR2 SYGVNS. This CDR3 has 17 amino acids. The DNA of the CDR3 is TGTGCCAGCAGTGAATATTGTGTCAGCGAAAGCAATCAGCCCCAGCATTTT. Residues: CASSEYCVSESNQPQHF.

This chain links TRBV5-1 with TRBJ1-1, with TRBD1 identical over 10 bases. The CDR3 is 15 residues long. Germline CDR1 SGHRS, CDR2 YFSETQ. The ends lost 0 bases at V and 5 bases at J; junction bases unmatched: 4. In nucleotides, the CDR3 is TGCGCCAGCAGCTTGGTCGGACAGGGGGGGACTGAAGCTTTCTTT. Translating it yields CASSLVGQGGTEAFF.

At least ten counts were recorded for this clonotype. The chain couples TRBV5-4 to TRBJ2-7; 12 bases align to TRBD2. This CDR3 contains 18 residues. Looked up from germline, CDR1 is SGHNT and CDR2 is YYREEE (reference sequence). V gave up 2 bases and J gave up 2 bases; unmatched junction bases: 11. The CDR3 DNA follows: TGTGCCAGCAGCTTACTAGCGGGGGGACACTTATCAACCTACGAGCAGTACTTC. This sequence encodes CASSLLAGGHLSTYEQYF.